This is a list of T cell receptor beta chains from one sample in a study of CD8 T cells in Susac syndrome. TCRdb ran MiXCR on the immunoSEQ multiplex PCR reads and lists one entry per CDR3 protein. Of roughly 200,000 distinct CDR3 sequences detected, 94% appear once; the ten largest clones hold 0.12%. Sequenced material: CD4+ T cells from PBMCs. These receptors all stem from a human donor with Susac syndrome. The CDR3 runs from the conserved cysteine through the conserved F or W. A D gene is named only where the DNA matches it firmly. Size values are once, few and many counts, or a class for expanded clones, and some rows have none.

NA TRBJ1-2 TRBV9 NA CASSVEEMPGGYGYTF TGTGCCAGCAGCGTAGAGGAGATGCCTGGAGGGTATGGCTACACCTTC
NA TRBJ1-2 TRBV7-2 NA CASTQMRGDYGYTF TGTGCCAGCACCCAAATGAGGGGGGACTATGGCTACACCTTC
NA TRBJ2-7 TRBV7-9 TRBD1 CASSLDREGEQYF TGTGCCAGCAGCTTGGACAGGGAAGGCGAGCAGTACTTC
NA TRBJ2-7 TRBV20-1 NA CSARDPGHAVEQYF TGCAGTGCTAGGGACCCGGGACACGCTGTAGAGCAGTACTTC
NA TRBJ2-1 TRBV29-1 TRBD1 CSVATGDEQFF TGCAGCGTGGCTACAGGGGATGAGCAGTTCTTC
NA TRBJ1-3 TRBV12-3/TRBV12-4 NA CASSLSGSGNTIYF TGTGCCAGCAGTTTAAGCGGCTCTGGAAACACCATATATTTT
NA TRBJ2-3 TRBV5-1 NA CASKIRTLENPDTQYF TGCGCCAGCAAAATACGAACCCTAGAAAATCCAGATACGCAGTATTTT
once TRBJ2-6 TRBV19 NA CASSIEGSTGANVLTF TGTGCCAGTAGTATAGAGGGCAGCACTGGGGCCAACGTCCTGACTTTC
NA TRBJ2-2 TRBV3-1 NA CASSSPGTIGSGELFF TGTGCCAGCAGCTCTCCCGGGACAATCGGGTCCGGGGAGCTGTTTTTT
NA TRBJ2-2 TRBV5-6 NA CASSLAGANTGELFF TGTGCCAGCAGCTTGGCAGGGGCGAACACCGGGGAGCTGTTTTTT
NA TRBJ2-3 TRBV20-1 TRBD2 CSAAPSGGYTQYF TGCAGTGCAGCTCCTAGCGGGGGGTATACGCAGTATTTT
NA TRBJ1-1 TRBV5-1 TRBD1 CASSLGTGFTEAFF TGCGCCAGCAGCTTGGGGACAGGGTTCACTGAAGCTTTCTTT
once TRBJ2-6 TRBV2 TRBD1 CASTSRRQGSSGANVLTF TGTGCCAGCACATCACGCAGACAGGGGTCCTCTGGGGCCAACGTCCTGACTTTC
NA TRBJ2-3 TRBV5-1 NA CASSFDGKKDTQYF TGCGCCAGCAGCTTCGACGGGAAAAAAGATACGCAGTATTTT
NA TRBJ1-1 TRBV3-1 NA CASSQERRGKTEAFF TGTGCCAGCAGCCAAGAAAGGAGGGGGAAAACTGAAGCTTTCTTT
NA TRBJ1-2 TRBV5-1 TRBD1 CASSTGQGDGYGYTF TGCGCCAGCAGCACCGGACAGGGGGACGGCTATGGCTACACCTTC
NA TRBJ2-3 TRBV20-1 NA CSARSGLSTDTQYF TGCAGTGCTAGGTCAGGACTTAGCACAGATACGCAGTATTTT
once TRBJ1-5 TRBV29-1 NA CSVEQGSGQPQHF TGCAGCGTTGAGCAGGGATCAGGTCAGCCCCAGCATTTT
NA TRBJ2-1 TRBV3-1 NA CASSRPSGGPREQFF TGTGCCAGCAGCCGTCCCTCCGGGGGGCCTAGGGAGCAGTTCTTC
NA TRBJ2-5 TRBV20-1 TRBD1 CSARDSRGPGETQYF TGCAGTGCTAGAGATTCCAGGGGGCCTGGAGAGACCCAGTACTTC
NA TRBJ1-5 TRBV5-1 NA CASSEGGDNQPQHF TGCGCCAGCAGCGAAGGAGGAGACAATCAGCCCCAGCATTTT
NA TRBJ2-7 TRBV7-6 NA CASSSTKNDDEQYF TGTGCCAGCAGCTCCACAAAAAACGACGACGAGCAGTACTTC
NA TRBJ1-1 TRBV6-5 NA CASSFTPGNTEAFF TGTGCCAGCAGTTTTACCCCTGGCAACACTGAAGCTTTCTTT
NA TRBJ2-2 TRBV9 NA CASSGINTGELFF TGTGCCAGCAGCGGGATAAACACCGGGGAGCTGTTTTTT
once TRBJ2-7 TRBV3-1 NA CASSQTTGASYEQYF TGTGCCAGCAGCCAAACGACGGGGGCCTCCTACGAGCAGTACTTC
once TRBJ2-5 TRBV7-9 TRBD2 CASSLLAGGRGETQYF TGTGCCAGCAGCTTATTGGCGGGGGGCCGGGGTGAGACCCAGTACTTC
NA TRBJ2-7 TRBV6-5 TRBD1 CASSSIPPGTGGGEQYF TGTGCCAGCAGTTCGATCCCACCCGGGACAGGGGGCGGTGAGCAGTACTTC
once TRBJ2-1 TRBV19 NA CASNGKSASYNEQFF TGTGCCAGTAACGGTAAGAGTGCTTCCTACAATGAGCAGTTCTTC
NA TRBJ2-1 TRBV9 TRBD2 CASSATSGTYNEQFF TGTGCCAGCAGCGCAACTAGCGGGACCTACAATGAGCAGTTCTTC
NA TRBJ2-3 TRBV5-1 TRBD2 CASSSILAGSTDTQYF TGCGCCAGCAGCAGCATACTAGCGGGGAGCACAGATACGCAGTATTTT
NA TRBJ1-1 TRBV29-1 NA CSGTGLNTEAFF TGCAGTGGAACAGGGTTAAACACTGAAGCTTTCTTT
NA TRBJ2-7 TRBV20-1 NA CSARPDSPTYEQYF TGCAGTGCTAGGCCGGACTCTCCCACCTACGAGCAGTACTTC
NA TRBJ1-1 TRBV25-1 TRBD1 CASSEGQGEAFF TGTGCCAGCAGTGAGGGACAGGGGGAAGCTTTCTTT
NA TRBJ2-1 TRBV12-3/TRBV12-4 TRBD2 CASTLTSPHNEQFF TGTGCCAGCACCTTGACTAGCCCACACAATGAGCAGTTCTTC
NA TRBJ1-6 TRBV5-1 TRBD1 CASSESDRGNSPLHF TGCGCCAGCAGCGAAAGCGACAGGGGAAATTCACCCCTCCACTTT
NA TRBJ1-2 TRBV7-2 NA CASSLPTLDGYTF TGTGCCAGCAGCTTACCCACCTTAGATGGCTACACCTTC
NA TRBJ2-3 TRBV9 NA CASSVATGSSTDTQYF TGTGCCAGCAGCGTAGCTACAGGGTCTAGCACAGATACGCAGTATTTT
NA TRBJ2-6 TRBV7-3 NA CASSLIAASGANVLTF TGTGCCAGCAGCTTAATAGCGGCGTCCGGGGCCAACGTCCTGACTTTC
NA TRBJ1-2 TRBV6-1 NA CASRPGHSGGGYTF TGTGCCAGCAGACCGGGCCATTCGGGAGGTGGCTACACCTTC
NA TRBJ1-5 TRBV15 NA CATSREARGDQPQHF TGTGCCACCAGCAGAGAGGCCCGTGGGGATCAGCCCCAGCATTTT
few TRBJ1-2 TRBV5-6 TRBD1 CASSRGQKNYGYTF TGTGCCAGCAGCCGGGGACAGAAGAACTATGGCTACACCTTC